Each of the 23 T cell receptor beta chains below was sequenced from the same sample in a study of OX40 agonist ivuxolimab in advanced cancers. Libraries were prepared by immunoSEQ multiplex PCR; TCRdb keeps only in-frame clonotypes and omits some of them. The sample lists about 58,000 clones, approximately 86% occurring once. The sequenced sample was CD4+ or CD8+ T cells sorted from blood, obtained in a trial of the OX40 agonist ivuxolimab. These receptors were obtained from an adult with an advanced solid tumor such as melanoma, head and neck, liver or kidney cancer.

This chain's CDR3 is CATSTVNYGYTF. The CDR3 bases are TGTGCCACCAGCACAGTTAACTATGGCTACACCTTC. The chain has TRBV15 and TRBJ1-2; D remains ambiguous. V lost 4 bases, J lost 1 base, and 4 bases lay in between. CDR3 length: 12 amino acids. In germline, CDR1 is LNHNV, CDR2 YYDKDF (reference sequence).

This clone appeared a single time. The gene calls are TRBV5-4 and TRBJ2-1, with D possibly matching TRBD1 (6 bases). Trimming cost V 2 bases and J 3 bases, with 15 bases left between them. The germline gives CDR1 SGHNT, CDR2 YYREEE (reference sequence). This CDR3 is 16 amino acids long. The CDR3 bases are TGTGCCAGCAGCTTAGGCGACAGGTTAGGCTACAATGAGCAGTTCTTC. Translation: CASSLGDRLGYNEQFF.

J is TRBJ2-5 and V is TRBV27; TRBD1 matches at 10 bases. Trimming cost V 3 bases and J 2 bases; bases outside gene matches: 6. The CDR3 sequence is 16 residues long. Per germline, CDR1 MNHEY and CDR2 SMNVEV (reference sequence). CDR3 sequence: CASSLLGTGEQETQYF. Written as DNA, the CDR3 is TGTGCCAGCAGTTTGCTCGGGACAGGGGAGCAAGAGACCCAGTACTTC.

The J gene is TRBJ2-7, the V gene TRBV18; 10 bases agree with TRBD2. There are 17 residues in the CDR3. With 2 bases clipped from V and 2 bases from J, the junction kept 9 bases outside the gene matches. CDR1 and CDR2 (germline): KGHSH, LQKENI. CDR3 in amino acids: CASSPGSKLAGAYEQYF. The DNA of the CDR3 is TGTGCCAGCTCACCAGGGTCGAAGCTAGCGGGAGCCTACGAGCAGTACTTC.

The chain recombines TRBV7-3 with TRBJ2-2, with 10 nucleotides matching TRBD2. The CDR3 length is 14 residues. After removal of 4 bases from V and 9 bases from J, the junction contained 5 bases not matched to a gene. The germline CDR1 and CDR2 sequences are SGHTA and FQGTGA. CDR3 residues: CASSWASGSRELFF. CDR3 coding DNA: TGTGCCAGCAGCTGGGCTAGCGGGAGTAGGGAGCTGTTTTTT.

The chain joins TRBV5-1 to TRBJ1-1, with no clear D. Germline V gene sequence: CDR1 SGHRS, CDR2 YFSETQ. V was trimmed by 0 bases and J by 4 bases, leaving 1 base between them. The CDR3 is 11 amino acids. The chain's CDR3 is CASSLGTEAFF. In nucleotides, the CDR3 is TGCGCCAGCAGCTTGGGCACTGAAGCTTTCTTT.

V and J are TRBV28 and TRBJ2-7; 12 bases are shared with TRBD1. There are 12 residues in the CDR3. Germline V gives CDR1 MDHEN, CDR2 SYDVKM. Trimming removed 8 bases from V and 6 bases from J; junction bases left unmatched: 2. The DNA for the CDR3 is TGTGCCAGCGGGACAGGGGGCTTCGAGCAGTACTTC. The encoded protein is CASGTGGFEQYF.

V usage is TRBV28 and J usage is TRBJ2-5; 9 bases fit TRBD1. There are 14 residues in the CDR3. Germline V gene sequence: CDR1 MDHEN, CDR2 SYDVKM. V trimming: 6 bases; J trimming: 5 bases; junction bases outside the gene matches: 7. The CDR3 DNA reads as TGTGCCAGCAGGCTCGGGACAGGGAGGGAGACCCAGTACTTC. It specifies CASRLGTGRETQYF.

The J gene is TRBJ2-7, the V gene TRBV29-1, with TRBD2 matching 7 bases. The CDR3 is made up of 13 amino acids. The V gene end was trimmed by 5 bases and the J gene end by 5 bases; junction bases not matched to a gene: 9. The V gene's germline CDR1 is SQVTM and CDR2 ANQGSEA. Here the CDR3 DNA reads TGCAGCGTTAGGGTGGGAGGGCCAGACGAGCAGTACTTC. Encoded protein: CSVRVGGPDEQYF.

The genes are TRBV9 and TRBJ2-6; no definite D call. Looked up from germline, CDR1 is SGDLS and CDR2 is YYNGEE. The V end was cut by 3 bases, the J end by 4 bases, with 5 bases between. The CDR3 spans 13 residues. The CDR3 DNA follows: TGTGCCAGCAGCGACTCAGGGGCCAACGTCCTGACTTTC. The encoded protein is CASSDSGANVLTF.

The chain recombines TRBV7-9 with TRBJ2-5, with TRBD2 matching 8 bases. The better agreement between TRBJ2-7 and the DNA end casts doubt on the J call. The germline V gene encodes CDR1 SEHNR and CDR2 FQNEAQ (reference sequence). The CDR3 extends over 14 amino acids. CDR3 bases: TGTGCCAGCAGCCCCGGACTAGCTTCCTACGAGCAGTACTTC. Protein sequence: CASSPGLASYEQYF.

This sequence joins TRBV30 and TRBJ1-5; no definite D call. CDR3 length: 15 residues. The germline V gene has CDR1 GTSNPN and CDR2 SVGIG (reference sequence). Trimming removed 2 bases from V and 5 bases from J, with 16 bases in between. The CDR3 loop reads CAWSPGLDGDQPQHF. DNA for the CDR3: TGTGCCTGGAGTCCGGGCCTCGACGGCGATCAGCCCCAGCATTTT.

In this sample, this clone turned up once. An end of the junction does not agree with germline; a read error may underlie this. This chain links TRBV7-7 with TRBJ2-7; 8 bases are a match to TRBD1. Looked up from germline, CDR1 is SSHAT and CDR2 is FNYEAQ (reference sequence). The CDR3 is made up of 13 amino acids. CDR3 sequence (DNA): TGTGCTAGCAGCGCGGACAGGGCGGAGGAGCAGTACTTC. Amino acids: CASSADRAEEQYF.

In this sample, this clone turned up once. The chain joins TRBV6-6 to TRBJ2-3; D is unresolved. Germline CDR1 MNHNY, CDR2 SVGAGI (reference sequence). The CDR3 loop spans 12 amino acids. Trimming left V 6 bases short and J 4 bases short, with 8 bases between. The CDR3 here is CASSNNPDTQYF. The CDR3 coding sequence is TGTGCCAGCAGCAACAATCCAGATACGCAGTATTTT.

The chain joins TRBV19 to TRBJ2-3, with D uncertain. CDR3 size: 14 residues. Germline V CDR1 and CDR2: LNHDA, SQIVND (reference sequence). V shed 4 bases and J shed 2 bases, with 10 bases lying between them. The CDR3 sequence is CASSNRAITDTQYF. The DNA for the CDR3 is TGTGCCAGTAGTAACCGGGCCATCACAGATACGCAGTATTTT.

The chain employs TRBV7-9 and TRBJ2-1; D is uncertain. Trimming shortened V by 4 bases and J by 6 bases, and 7 bases separated the two germline ends. The CDR3 contains 12 residues. The germline gives CDR1 SEHNR, CDR2 FQNEAQ (reference sequence). The DNA for the CDR3 is TGTGCCAGCAGCTCCCCTGTCAATGAGCAGTTCTTC. Protein sequence: CASSSPVNEQFF.

V usage is TRBV28 and J usage is TRBJ1-4; weak D call: TRBD1 (6 bases). CDR3 size: 13 residues. The germline V gene encodes CDR1 MDHEN and CDR2 SYDVKM. Trimming removed 10 bases at V and 8 bases at J, with 17 bases between. The CDR3 DNA reads as TGTGCCACCCGGGACAATTTGGGGGAAAAACTGTTTTTT. This encodes CATRDNLGEKLFF.

The V gene is TRBV10-3, the J gene TRBJ2-7, with 7 positions matching TRBD2. CDR3 length: 11 amino acids. The germline gives CDR1 ENHRY, CDR2 SYGVKD. With V trimmed by 6 bases and J by 4 bases, 0 bases remained unmatched. The CDR3 loop reads CAIRREYEQYF. In DNA, the CDR3 is TGTGCCATCAGGCGGGAGTACGAGCAGTACTTC.

The genes are TRBV4-1 and TRBJ2-7; 8 nucleotides align to TRBD1. After removal of 0 bases from V and 4 bases from J, the junction contained 5 bases not matched to a gene. CDR1 is MGHRA and CDR2 is YSYEKL in the germline V gene. The CDR3 runs 15 residues. DNA of the CDR3: TGCGCCAGCAGCCAAGATCAGGACAGGGAGTACGAGCAGTACTTC. Amino acids: CASSQDQDREYEQYF.

V gene TRBV7-2 combines with J gene TRBJ2-1; 11 bases line up with TRBD2. The ends lost 5 bases at V and 6 bases at J; junction bases unmatched: 12. CDR1 and CDR2 (germline): SGHTA, FQGNSA. CDR3 length equals 17 residues. DNA of the CDR3: TGTGCCAGCAGCGAGTCTAGCGGGAGGACGCCAGGCAATGAGCAGTTCTTC. It encodes CASSESSGRTPGNEQFF.

This chain uses TRBV7-9 with TRBJ1-4; D is ambiguous. V gave up 3 bases and J gave up 6 bases, with 20 bases separating them. The V gene's germline CDR1 is SEHNR and CDR2 FQNEAQ (reference sequence). This CDR3 contains 17 residues. This CDR3 reads CASSFFVGLGLDEKLFF. The DNA for the CDR3 is TGTGCCAGCAGCTTCTTTGTTGGTTTGGGTCTAGATGAAAAACTGTTTTTT. The complete variable domain, with remaining parts taken from reference TRBV7-9 and TRBJ1-4, reads DTGVSQNPRHKITKRGQNVTFRCDPISEHNRLYWYRQTLGQGPEFLTYFQNEAQLEKSRLLSDRFSAERPKGSFSTLEIQRTEQGDSAMYLCASSFFVGLGLDEKLFFGSGTQLSVL.

With regard to this clone: Other DNA sequences of this sample code for an identical CDR3. This sequence joins TRBV29-1 and TRBJ1-2, with TRBD1 as a possible D gene (6 bases). CDR1 is SQVTM and CDR2 is ANQGSEA in the germline V gene. Between the trimmed V and J ends, which lost 6 bases and 4 bases, there was a span of 15 bases. This CDR3 is 13 amino acids long. The CDR3 nucleotides are TGCAGCGTCGGGGGGAGGGGGAGCTATGGCTACACCTTC. Translated: CSVGGRGSYGYTF.

The gene calls are TRBV6-6 and TRBJ1-1; D uncertain. CDR3 length: 12 residues. V was cut by 5 bases and J by 4 bases, with 8 bases left in between. The germline V gene encodes CDR1 MNHNY and CDR2 SVGAGI (reference sequence). CDR3 nucleotides: TGTGCCAGCAGTCGGGGTAGCACTGAAGCTTTCTTT. Its protein is CASSRGSTEAFF.